This T cell receptor beta chain was documented in a study of blood T cell repertoires in COVID-19. In the study overall: Samples came from the United States, Italy and Spain, spanning acute and convalescent COVID-19.

Recovered Cohort 3 donors showed two negative PCRs, clearance, or symptom resolution. The data were produced by immunoSEQ multiplex PCR, yet TCRdb's version contains in-frame clones alone and is incomplete. The repertoire holds roughly 340,000 clones, with more than 80% as singletons. In germline, CDR1 is MDHEN, CDR2 SYDVKM. The CDR3 is 12 residues long. V trimming: 4 bases; J trimming: 5 bases; junction bases outside the gene matches: 1. The chain recombines TRBV28 with TRBJ1-2, with 7 bases that match TRBD1. Sample: PBMCs or T cells enriched from blood (not recorded which). The TCR was taken from a man younger than 35 who had recovered from COVID-19. The CDR3, as DNA: TGTGCCAGCAGTTGGACAGGATATGGCTACACCTTC. This gives the protein CASSWTGYGYTF.